The sequence of this T cell receptor beta chain was determined in a study of cytomegalovirus exposure and HLA in healthy donors. General observations from the study: Listed as cytomegalovirus-associated were 170 or so TCR beta chains.

Of note for this clone: Its antigen remains unknown.

Each of the donors was a healthy bone marrow donor. PCR was performed using 60 Vbeta and 13 Jbeta primers. The table came from immunoSEQ multiplex PCR; TCRdb's copy has only in-frame clones and leaves some out. The table lists 150,000 to 200,000 clones, roughly 80% of them singletons, with about 7.7% in the top ten. This clonotype was sampled from a woman aged 40 to 49 in good health and CMV-seropositive. Input material: PBMCs.

CDR3 region: CASTDTWKGQPQHF. As DNA, the CDR3 is TGCGCCAGCACCGACACTTGGAAAGGCCAGCCCCAGCATTTT. This chain links TRBV10-2 with TRBJ1-5; no definite D call. The V and J ends lost 7 bases and 7 bases respectively, with 17 bases between them. CDR1 is WSHSY and CDR2 is SAAADI in the germline V gene. This CDR3 is 14 amino acids long.